This T cell receptor beta chain was found in a study of cytomegalovirus exposure and HLA in healthy donors. Study-level results: Three CMV-associated chains proved CMV antigen-specific in vitro. One later analysis, an examination of the 90 to 150 validation repertoires, found that first-cohort TCR clusters tended to co-occur in them. The dataset shows that most TCR sequences were rare, while some public TCRs occurred in many donors. The study flagged about 150 TCR beta chains as cytomegalovirus-associated.

Repertoires were generated with immunoSEQ multiplex PCR, while TCRdb's copy carries only in-frame clones and drops some. This table has some 180,000 clones, roughly 77% appearing once. This clone was seen more than once but under ten times. Its antigen remains unidentified. The junction had 13 bases not matched to a gene; V was cut back by 8 bases and J by 0 bases. The CDR3 totals 18 residues. Germline CDR1 is WSHSY and CDR2 is SAAADI. Input material: PBMCs. V gene TRBV10-2 combines with J gene TRBJ1-4; 9 positions agree with TRBD1. This clonotype was obtained from a woman between 25 and 40 years old in good health and CMV-seronegative. CDR3 loop: CASSFFGQGIATNEKLFF. CDR3 in DNA: TGCGCCAGCTCGTTCTTCGGACAGGGGATTGCAACTAATGAAAAACTGTTTTTT.